This T cell receptor (beta chain) is from a study of graft-versus-host responses after intestinal transplantation. Study details: Each of the recipients got a multivisceral, liver-intestinal, or isolated intestinal transplant. After anti-thymocyte globulin induction, recipients took tacrolimus and steroids for 3 to 4 years.

General study findings and limits: GvH clones surfaced in recipient marrow, some emerging earlier in ileum or blood. Declining HvG levels early post-transplant were linked to peak circulating GvH clone levels.

Profiling relied on immunoSEQ multiplex PCR, and the TCRdb table lists in-frame clones only, not all of them. The table includes 95,000 or so clones, 75% to 95% detected once. CDR1 SGHAT and CDR2 FQNNGV come from the germline V gene. The CDR3 spans 13 residues. The V end was cut by 5 bases, the J end by 0 bases, with 7 bases between. In regard to this clone: Its target is not known.

Sequenced here: PBMCs, sampled 450 to 460 days after intestinal transplant. The chain combines TRBV11-2 with TRBJ1-1; D ambiguous. The TCR was taken from a human patient who received an intestinal transplant, so some T cells may come from the graft donor. CDR3 nucleotides: TGTGCCAGCAGCATCCAAGTGAACACTGAAGCTTTCTTT. It translates to CASSIQVNTEAFF.